This T cell receptor beta chain was documented in a study of blood T cell repertoires in COVID-19. Study-level information: The origin of the acute and convalescent COVID-19 samples was the United States, Italy and Spain. T cells, B-cell-depleted T cells, or PBMCs supplied cDNA or gDNA.

Source study methods: Amplification of reference gene primers was used by the study to estimate nucleated cell counts. Data came from immunoSEQ multiplex PCR; TCRdb stores just in-frame clones and leaves some out. That table is the source of V, J and clone size, and D and trimming were worked out from the DNA. The sample has under 30,000 clones; roughly 87% are singletons. Germline CDR1 is SGHTA and CDR2 is FQGNSA. V lost 5 bases, J lost 4 bases, and 15 bases lay in between. The CDR3 has 15 residues. The J gene is TRBJ2-1, the V gene TRBV7-2, with D perhaps matching TRBD2 (5 bases). The TCR sequence derives from a human donor in a cohort sampled during active COVID-19. Input material: peripheral blood. The CDR3 is CASSTGLGFYNEQFF. CDR3 bases: TGTGCCAGCAGCACCGGACTGGGCTTTTACAATGAGCAGTTCTTC.